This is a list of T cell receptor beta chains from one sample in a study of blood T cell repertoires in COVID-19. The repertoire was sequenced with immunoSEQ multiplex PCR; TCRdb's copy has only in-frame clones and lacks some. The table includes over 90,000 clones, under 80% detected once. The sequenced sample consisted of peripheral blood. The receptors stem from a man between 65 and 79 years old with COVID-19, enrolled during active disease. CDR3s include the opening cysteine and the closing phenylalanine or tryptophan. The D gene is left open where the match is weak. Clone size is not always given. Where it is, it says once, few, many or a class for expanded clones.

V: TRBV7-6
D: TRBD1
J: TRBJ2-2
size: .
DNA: TGTGCCAGCAGCAGCCGACAGGGGATGGCCGGGGAGCTGTTTTTT
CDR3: CASSSRQGMAGELFF

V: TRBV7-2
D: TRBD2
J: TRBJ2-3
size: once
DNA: TGTGCCAGCAGCTTAAAGGCGGGAGGGCGAGGGGATACGCAGTATTTT
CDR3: CASSLKAGGRGDTQYF

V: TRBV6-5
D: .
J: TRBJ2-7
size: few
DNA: TGTGCCAGCAGTTACGGCAGGGGTAGAAACGAGCAGTACTTC
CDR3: CASSYGRGRNEQYF

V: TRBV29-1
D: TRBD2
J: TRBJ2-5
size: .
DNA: TGCAGCGTTGAAGAGGGACTAGCGGGGAGACAAGAGACCCAGTACTTC
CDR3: CSVEEGLAGRQETQYF

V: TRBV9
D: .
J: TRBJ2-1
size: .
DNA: TGTGCCAGCAGCGTAGTAGCGGAACGATACAATGAGCAGTTCTTC
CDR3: CASSVVAERYNEQFF

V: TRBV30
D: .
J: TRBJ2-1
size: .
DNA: TGTGCCTGGAGTCTCGGGGAAGTATTGGTCAATGAGCAGTTCTTC
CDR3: CAWSLGEVLVNEQFF

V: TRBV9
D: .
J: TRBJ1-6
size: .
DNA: TGTGCCAGCAGCGTAGACGGTGGCTCCTATAATTCACCCCTCCACTTT
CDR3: CASSVDGGSYNSPLHF

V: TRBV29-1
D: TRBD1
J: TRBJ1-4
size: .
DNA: TGCAGCGCTTTGACAGGGGACCTTATATTAGTCGAAAAACTGTTTTTT
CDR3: CSALTGDLILVEKLFF

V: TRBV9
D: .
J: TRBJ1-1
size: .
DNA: TGTGCCAGCAGCCCCGACAGCTCCAGGGCTGAAGCTTTCTTT
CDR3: CASSPDSSRAEAFF

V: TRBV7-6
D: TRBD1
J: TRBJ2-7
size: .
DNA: TGTGCCAGCAGCACTGGGACAGGGAGGGGTCACGAGCAGTACTTC
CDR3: CASSTGTGRGHEQYF

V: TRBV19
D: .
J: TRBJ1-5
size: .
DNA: TGTGCCAGTAGGCATGGCGGGAGCAATCAGCCCCAGCATTTT
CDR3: CASRHGGSNQPQHF

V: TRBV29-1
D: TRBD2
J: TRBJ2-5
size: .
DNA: TGCAGCGTTGTTGGCCCCGGGACTAGCGGGGACCTGGAGACCCAGTACTTC
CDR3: CSVVGPGTSGDLETQYF

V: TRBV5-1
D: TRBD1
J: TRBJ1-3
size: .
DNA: TGCGCCAGCAGCTCCGCGGGACAGGGGAGCGGAAACACCATATATTTT
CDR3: CASSSAGQGSGNTIYF

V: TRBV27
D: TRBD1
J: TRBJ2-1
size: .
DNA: TGTGCCAGCAGTTTCGGACAGGGGGTAGGTGAGCAGTTCTTC
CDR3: CASSFGQGVGEQFF

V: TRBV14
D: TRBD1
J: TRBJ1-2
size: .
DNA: TGTGCCAGCAGCCGCCGGGACAGCCTCTACTATGGCTACACCTTC
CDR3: CASSRRDSLYYGYTF

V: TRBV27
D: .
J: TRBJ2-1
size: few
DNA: TGTGCCAGCAGTTTCCGCGACCCGGAGGGTAATGAGCAGTTCTTC
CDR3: CASSFRDPEGNEQFF

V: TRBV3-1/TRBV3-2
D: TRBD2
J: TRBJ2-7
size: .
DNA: TGTGCCAGCAGCCATCGTAGCGGGAGGACTATCTACGAGCAGTACTTC
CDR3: CASSHRSGRTIYEQYF

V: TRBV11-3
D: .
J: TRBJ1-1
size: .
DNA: TGTGCCAGCAGCTCCCGGAGTGGGTCTGAAGCTTTCTTT
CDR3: CASSSRSGSEAFF

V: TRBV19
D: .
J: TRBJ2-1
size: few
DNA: TGTGCCAGTATGGTCGGGGGATCCTACAATGAGCAGTTCTTC
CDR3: CASMVGGSYNEQFF

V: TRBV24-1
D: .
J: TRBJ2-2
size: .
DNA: TGTGCCACCACTGGGGCAACCGGGGAGCTGTTTTTT
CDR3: CATTGATGELFF

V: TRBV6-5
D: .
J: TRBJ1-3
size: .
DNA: TGTGCCAGCAGTACCGGACACTCTGGAAACACCATATATTTT
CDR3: CASSTGHSGNTIYF

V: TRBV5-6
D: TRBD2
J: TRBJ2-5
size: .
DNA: TGTGCCAGCAGCAAGGGACTAGCACTAGAGACCCAGTACTTC
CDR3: CASSKGLALETQYF

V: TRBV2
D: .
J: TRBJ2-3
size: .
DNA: TGTGCCAGCAACTCAGATACGCAGTATTTT
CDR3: CASNSDTQYF

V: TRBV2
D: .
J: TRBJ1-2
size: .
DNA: TGTGCCAGCAGACACGGACAGCTCTATGGCTACACCTTC
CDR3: CASRHGQLYGYTF

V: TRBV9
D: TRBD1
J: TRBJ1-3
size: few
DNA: TGTGCCAGCAGCCCACTGGGACAGGCCTCTGGAAACACCATATATTTT
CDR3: CASSPLGQASGNTIYF

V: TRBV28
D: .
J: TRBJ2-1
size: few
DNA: TGTGCCAGCAGGCCCCGGGACTTGATCTACAATGAGCAGTTCTTC
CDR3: CASRPRDLIYNEQFF

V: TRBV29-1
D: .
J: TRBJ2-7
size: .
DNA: TGCAGCGTTGCTGTGGTGACCGGAGAGGCGCAGTACTTC
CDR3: CSVAVVTGEAQYF

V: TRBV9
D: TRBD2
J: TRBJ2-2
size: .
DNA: TGTGCCAGCAGCGCTCTAGCGGGAGGGCCCATCACCGGGGAGCTGTTTTTT
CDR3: CASSALAGGPITGELFF

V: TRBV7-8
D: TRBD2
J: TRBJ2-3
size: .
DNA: TGTGCCAGCAGCTTAGTAGCTAGCGGGTATACGCAGTATTTT
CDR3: CASSLVASGYTQYF

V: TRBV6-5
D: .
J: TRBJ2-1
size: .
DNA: TGTGCCAGCAGCCGGTTTAGCCGACAGTACAATGAGCAGTTCTTC
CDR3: CASSRFSRQYNEQFF

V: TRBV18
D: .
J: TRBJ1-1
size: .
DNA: TGTGCCAGCTCACCCCAGGGTGCTGAAGCTTTCTTT
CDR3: CASSPQGAEAFF

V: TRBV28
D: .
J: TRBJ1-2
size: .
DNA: TGTGCCAGCAGCCCCATCCCCTATGGCTACACCTTC
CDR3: CASSPIPYGYTF

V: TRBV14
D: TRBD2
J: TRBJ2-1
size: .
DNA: TGTGCCAGCAGCCTTCTAGGACTAGGGTACAATGAGCAGTTCTTC
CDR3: CASSLLGLGYNEQFF

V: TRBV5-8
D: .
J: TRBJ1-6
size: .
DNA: TGTGCCAGCAGCTTGGGGCAGGGGAGCGATTCACCCCTCCACTTT
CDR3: CASSLGQGSDSPLHF

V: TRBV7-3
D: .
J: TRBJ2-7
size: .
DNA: TGTGCCAGCAGCTACAGGGTTGAGGGTGAGCAGTACTTC
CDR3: CASSYRVEGEQYF

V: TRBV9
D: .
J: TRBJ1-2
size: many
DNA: TGTGCCAGCAGCGCCGGACGGGGTAACTATGGCTACACCTTC
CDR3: CASSAGRGNYGYTF

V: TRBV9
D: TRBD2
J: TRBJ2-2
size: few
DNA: TGTGCCAGCAGCGCCTCCGAGCGGGAGGGCACCGGGGAGCTGTTTTTT
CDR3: CASSASEREGTGELFF

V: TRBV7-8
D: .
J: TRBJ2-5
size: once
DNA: TGTGCCAGCAGCCGACAGGGAGGCGAGACCCAGTACTTC
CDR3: CASSRQGGETQYF